Given below is one T cell receptor (beta chain) in context. The assay was immunoSEQ multiplex PCR, and TCRdb's table has in-frame clones only and misses some. The data hold about 140,000 clones, with about 90% observed a single time. These data are taken from a study of T cell responses to AZD1222 COVID-19 vaccine. The CDR3 runs 15 residues. V was shortened by 1 base and J by 6 bases, with 13 bases between the two germline ends. The germline V gene has CDR1 LGHDT and CDR2 YNNKEL (reference sequence). This sequence originates from an adult who received the MenACWY meningococcal vaccine as a control. The sample in question was peripheral blood, obtained 28 days after the second dose of the MenACWY control vaccine. The V call is TRBV3-1 (or the pseudogene TRBV3-2), the J call TRBJ2-4; D possibly matches TRBD1 or TRBD2 (5 bases each). DNA of the CDR3: TGTGCCAGCAGCCAAGTTGGGGGTGGGGGAAACATTCAGTACTTC. It specifies CASSQVGGGGNIQYF.